The T cell receptor (beta chain) described here comes from a study of cytomegalovirus exposure and HLA in healthy donors. V was trimmed by 4 bases and J by 1 base, leaving 24 bases between them. Germline V gene data show CDR1 as MDHEN and CDR2 as SYDVKM. The CDR3 loop spans 19 amino acids. Of note for this clone: Its antigen is unknown.

General study points: Exclusion as indistinguishable affected some V segments, including TRBV6-2 and TRBV6-3. In most subjects, TCR beta sequences reportedly gave accurate predictions of HLA-A and HLA-B alleles.

The primer mix had 60 Vbeta and 13 Jbeta primers. The repertoire was sequenced with immunoSEQ multiplex PCR; TCRdb's copy has only in-frame clones and lacks some. The data show 110,000 to 150,000 clones, 70% to 85% seen once. Source material: PBMCs. This sequence was found in a woman in her thirties or forties in good health and CMV-seronegative. The V and J genes are TRBV28 and TRBJ2-3, with D possibly being TRBD2 (6 bases). The CDR3 nucleotides read TGTGCCAGCAGTTCGTATAGCGGAAACTGGAAAAAACGCACAGATACGCAGTATTTT. Translation: CASSSYSGNWKKRTDTQYF.